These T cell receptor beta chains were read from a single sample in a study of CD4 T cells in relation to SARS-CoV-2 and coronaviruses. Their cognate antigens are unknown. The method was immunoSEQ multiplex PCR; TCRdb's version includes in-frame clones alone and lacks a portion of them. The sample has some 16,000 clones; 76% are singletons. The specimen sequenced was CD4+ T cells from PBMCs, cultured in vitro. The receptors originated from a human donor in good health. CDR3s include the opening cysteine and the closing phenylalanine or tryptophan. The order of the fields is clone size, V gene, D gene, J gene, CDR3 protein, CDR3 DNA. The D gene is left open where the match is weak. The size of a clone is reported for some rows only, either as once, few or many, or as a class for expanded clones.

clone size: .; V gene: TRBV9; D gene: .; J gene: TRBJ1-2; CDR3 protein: CASSVDRGYGYTF; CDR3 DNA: TGTGCCAGCAGCGTAGATCGAGGGTATGGCTACACCTTC
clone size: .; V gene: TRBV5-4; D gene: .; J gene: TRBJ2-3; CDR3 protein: CASTLKWESTDTQYF; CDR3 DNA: TGTGCCAGCACTCTCAAATGGGAGAGCACAGATACGCAGTATTTT
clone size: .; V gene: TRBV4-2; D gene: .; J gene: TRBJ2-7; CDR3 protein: CASSQGRGEQYF; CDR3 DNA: TGTGCCAGCAGCCAGGGCCGTGGAGAGCAGTACTTC
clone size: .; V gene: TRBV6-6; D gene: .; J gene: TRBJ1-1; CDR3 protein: CASSAPLGTNTEAFF; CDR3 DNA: TGTGCCAGCAGTGCCCCTTTGGGAACGAACACTGAAGCTTTCTTT
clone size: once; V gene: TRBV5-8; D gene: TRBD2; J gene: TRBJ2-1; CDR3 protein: CASSDGTSGNSYNEQFF; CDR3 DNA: TGTGCCAGCAGCGATGGGACTAGCGGGAATTCCTACAATGAGCAGTTCTTC
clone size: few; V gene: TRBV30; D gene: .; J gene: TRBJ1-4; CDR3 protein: CAWSPARSTNEKLFF; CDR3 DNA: TGTGCCTGGAGTCCGGCGAGGTCAACTAATGAAAAACTGTTTTTT
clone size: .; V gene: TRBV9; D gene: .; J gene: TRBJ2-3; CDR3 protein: CASSPGPPRVTDTQYF; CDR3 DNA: TGTGCCAGCAGCCCCGGTCCACCGAGGGTGACAGATACGCAGTATTTT
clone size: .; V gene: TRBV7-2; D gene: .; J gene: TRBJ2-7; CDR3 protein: CASSPRDPRYEQYF; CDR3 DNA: TGTGCCAGCAGCCCCCGGGACCCTCGGTACGAGCAGTACTTC
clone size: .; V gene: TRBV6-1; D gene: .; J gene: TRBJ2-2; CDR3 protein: CASSYGRRDGELFF; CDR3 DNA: TGTGCCAGCAGTTATGGACGGAGGGACGGGGAGCTGTTTTTT
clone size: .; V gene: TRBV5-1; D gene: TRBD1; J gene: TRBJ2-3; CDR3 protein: CASSWTGANTDTQYF; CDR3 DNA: TGCGCCAGCAGCTGGACAGGCGCCAACACAGATACGCAGTATTTT
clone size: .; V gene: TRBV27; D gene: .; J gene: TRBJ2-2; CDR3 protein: CASSSPLVRTGELFF; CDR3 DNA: TGTGCCAGCAGTTCCCCACTCGTTCGAACCGGGGAGCTGTTTTTT
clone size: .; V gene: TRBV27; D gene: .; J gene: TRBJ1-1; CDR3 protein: CASRSVGFSAEAFF; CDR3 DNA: TGTGCCAGCAGGTCCGTTGGGTTTTCGGCTGAAGCTTTCTTT
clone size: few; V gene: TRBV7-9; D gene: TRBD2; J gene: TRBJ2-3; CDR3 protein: CASSHGLAGGPLYF; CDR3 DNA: TGTGCCAGCAGCCATGGACTAGCGGGAGGGCCGCTCTATTTT
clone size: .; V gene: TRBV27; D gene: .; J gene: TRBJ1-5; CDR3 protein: CASREGWNQPQHF; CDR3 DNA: TGTGCCAGCAGGGAGGGTTGGAATCAGCCCCAGCATTTT
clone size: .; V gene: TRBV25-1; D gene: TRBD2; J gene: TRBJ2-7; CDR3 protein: CASSDGRLAGGPREEQYF; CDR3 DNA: TGTGCCAGCAGTGATGGACGACTAGCGGGAGGGCCTAGGGAAGAGCAGTACTTC
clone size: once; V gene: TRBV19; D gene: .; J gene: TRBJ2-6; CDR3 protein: CASSIVVRASGANVLTF; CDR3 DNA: TGTGCCAGTAGTATAGTCGTTCGGGCCTCTGGGGCCAACGTCCTGACTTTC
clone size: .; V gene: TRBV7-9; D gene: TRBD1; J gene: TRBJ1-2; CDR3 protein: CASSLRQGSYGYTF; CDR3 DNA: TGTGCCAGCAGCTTAAGACAGGGAAGCTATGGCTACACCTTC
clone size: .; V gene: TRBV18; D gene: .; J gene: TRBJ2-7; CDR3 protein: CASSPGTSYEQYF; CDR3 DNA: TGTGCCAGCTCACCAGGGACTTCCTACGAGCAGTACTTC
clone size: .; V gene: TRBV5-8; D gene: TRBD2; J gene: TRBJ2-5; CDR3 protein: CASSLGTSGSWETQYF; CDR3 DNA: TGTGCCAGCAGCTTGGGGACTAGCGGGAGTTGGGAGACCCAGTACTTC
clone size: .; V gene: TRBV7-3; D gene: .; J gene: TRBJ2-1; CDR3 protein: CASSLQGLTQNEQFF; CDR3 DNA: TGTGCCAGCAGCTTACAGGGACTGACTCAAAATGAGCAGTTCTTC
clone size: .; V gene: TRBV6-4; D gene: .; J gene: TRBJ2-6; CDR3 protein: CASSEKGRIYSGANVLTF; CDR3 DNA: TGTGCCAGCAGCGAAAAGGGGCGAATCTACTCTGGGGCCAACGTCCTGACTTTC
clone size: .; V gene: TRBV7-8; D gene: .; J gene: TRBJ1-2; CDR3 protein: CASSLAKPNYGYTF; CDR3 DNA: TGTGCCAGCAGCTTAGCGAAACCAAACTATGGCTACACCTTC
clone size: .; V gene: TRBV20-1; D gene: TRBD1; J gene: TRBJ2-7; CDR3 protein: CSASFPGQPSYEQYF; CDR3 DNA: TGCAGTGCTAGTTTCCCGGGACAGCCCTCCTACGAGCAGTACTTC
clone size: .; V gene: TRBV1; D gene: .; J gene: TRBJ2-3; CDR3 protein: CTHQDCSVFTDTQYF; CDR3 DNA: TGCACCCACCAGGACTGCAGCGTATTCACAGATACGCAGTATTTT
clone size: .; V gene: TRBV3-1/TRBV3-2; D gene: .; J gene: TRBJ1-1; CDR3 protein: CASSHLNTEAFF; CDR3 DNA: TGTGCCAGCAGCCACCTGAACACTGAAGCTTTCTTT
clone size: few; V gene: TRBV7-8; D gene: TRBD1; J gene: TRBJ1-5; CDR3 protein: CASSSNRGTQPQHF; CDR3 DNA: TGTGCCAGCAGCTCCAACAGGGGAACTCAGCCCCAGCATTTT
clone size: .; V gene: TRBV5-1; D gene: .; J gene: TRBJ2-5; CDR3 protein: CASSLARWEKSNQETQYF; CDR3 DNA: TGCGCCAGCAGCTTGGCCCGGTGGGAAAAGTCTAACCAAGAGACCCAGTACTTC
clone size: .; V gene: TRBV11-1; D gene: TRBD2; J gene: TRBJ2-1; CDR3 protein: CASGLAVNEQFF; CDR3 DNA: TGTGCCAGCGGGCTAGCGGTTAATGAGCAGTTCTTC
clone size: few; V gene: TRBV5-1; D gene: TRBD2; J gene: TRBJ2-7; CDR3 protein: CASSLKGTSGNEQYF; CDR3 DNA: TGCGCCAGCAGCTTAAAAGGGACTAGCGGGAACGAGCAGTACTTC
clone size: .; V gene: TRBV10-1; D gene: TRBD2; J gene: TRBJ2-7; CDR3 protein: CASSDQKSGIMGEQYF; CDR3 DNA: TGCGCCAGCAGTGACCAAAAAAGCGGGATTATGGGAGAGCAGTACTTC
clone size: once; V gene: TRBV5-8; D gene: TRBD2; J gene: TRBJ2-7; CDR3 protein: CASSRGLDPYEQYF; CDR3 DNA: TGTGCCAGCAGCCGGGGACTAGACCCGTACGAGCAGTACTTC
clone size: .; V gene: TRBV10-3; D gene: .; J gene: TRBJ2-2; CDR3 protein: CAIGAVTGELFF; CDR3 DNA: TGTGCCATCGGAGCGGTCACCGGGGAGCTGTTTTTT
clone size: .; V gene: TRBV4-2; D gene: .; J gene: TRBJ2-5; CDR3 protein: CASSQATGTANQETQYF; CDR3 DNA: TGTGCCAGCAGCCAGGCAACCGGGACGGCAAATCAAGAGACCCAGTACTTC
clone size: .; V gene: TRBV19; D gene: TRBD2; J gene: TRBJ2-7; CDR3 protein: CASSISGAQSSYEQYF; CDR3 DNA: TGTGCCAGTAGTATAAGCGGGGCGCAGTCCTCCTACGAGCAGTACTTC
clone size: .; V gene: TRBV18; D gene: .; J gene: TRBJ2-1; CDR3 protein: CASSAGGNKKDSYNEQFF; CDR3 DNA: TGTGCCAGCTCCGCTGGGGGGAATAAAAAGGACTCCTACAATGAGCAGTTCTTC
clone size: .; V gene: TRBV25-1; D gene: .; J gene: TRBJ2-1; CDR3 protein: CASSAGLSYNEQFF; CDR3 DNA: TGTGCCAGCAGTGCGGGACTCTCCTACAATGAGCAGTTCTTC
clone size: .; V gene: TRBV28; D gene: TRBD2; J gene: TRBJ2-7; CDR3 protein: CASSFELAGREQYF; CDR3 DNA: TGTGCCAGCAGTTTTGAACTAGCGGGGCGCGAGCAGTACTTC
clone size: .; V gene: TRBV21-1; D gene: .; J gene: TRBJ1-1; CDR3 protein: CASSPKGAGRLNTEAFF; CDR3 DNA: TGTGCCAGCAGTCCTAAGGGGGCAGGGAGACTGAACACTGAAGCTTTCTTT
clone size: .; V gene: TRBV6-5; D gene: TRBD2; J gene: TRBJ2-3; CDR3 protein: CASTPRAGDADTQYF; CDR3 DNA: TGTGCCAGCACCCCGAGGGCGGGAGACGCAGATACGCAGTATTTT
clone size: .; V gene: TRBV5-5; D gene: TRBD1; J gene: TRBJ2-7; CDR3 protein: CASSLSGTGGGEQYF; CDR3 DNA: TGTGCCAGCAGCTTGTCCGGGACAGGAGGCGGGGAGCAGTACTTC
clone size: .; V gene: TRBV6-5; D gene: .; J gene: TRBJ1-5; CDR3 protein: CASRLVGSNQPQHF; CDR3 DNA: TGTGCCAGCAGGCTCGTTGGTAGCAATCAGCCCCAGCATTTT
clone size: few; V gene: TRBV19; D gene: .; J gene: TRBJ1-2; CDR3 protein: CASRNRGLGYGYTF; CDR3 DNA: TGTGCCAGTAGGAACCGAGGTTTAGGCTATGGCTACACCTTC
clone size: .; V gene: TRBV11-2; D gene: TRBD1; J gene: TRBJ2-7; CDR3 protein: CASSLVFVSGQGALYEQYF; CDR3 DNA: TGTGCCAGCAGCTTAGTGTTTGTCAGCGGTCAGGGGGCCCTTTACGAGCAGTACTTC
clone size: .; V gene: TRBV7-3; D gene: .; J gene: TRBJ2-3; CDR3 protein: CASSSDRRAQYF; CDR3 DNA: TGTGCCAGCAGCTCCGACAGGCGGGCGCAGTATTTT
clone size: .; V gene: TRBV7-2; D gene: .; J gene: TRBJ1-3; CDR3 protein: CASSLVGASGNTIYF; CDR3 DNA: TGTGCCAGCAGCTTAGTAGGGGCATCTGGAAACACCATATATTTT
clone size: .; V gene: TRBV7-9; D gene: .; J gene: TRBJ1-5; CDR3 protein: CASSAGARSNQPQHF; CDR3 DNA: TGTGCCAGCAGCGCTGGGGCACGGAGCAATCAGCCCCAGCATTTT
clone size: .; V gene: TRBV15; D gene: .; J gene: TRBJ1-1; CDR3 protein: CATRGRLGDNTEAFF; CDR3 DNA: TGTGCCACCCGGGGCCGCCTAGGGGATAACACTGAAGCTTTCTTT
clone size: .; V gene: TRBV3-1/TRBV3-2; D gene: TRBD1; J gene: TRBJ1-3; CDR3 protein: CASSSSTGGSGNTIYF; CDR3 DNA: TGTGCCAGCAGCTCGTCGACAGGGGGCTCTGGAAACACCATATATTTT
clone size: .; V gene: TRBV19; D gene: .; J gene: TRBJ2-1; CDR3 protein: CASSMVGRLFF; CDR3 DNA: TGTGCCAGTAGTATGGTAGGTCGTCTGTTCTTC
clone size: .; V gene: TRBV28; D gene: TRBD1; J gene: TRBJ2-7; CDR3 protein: CASRGTANSYEQYF; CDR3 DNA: TGTGCCAGCAGAGGGACAGCGAACTCCTACGAGCAGTACTTC
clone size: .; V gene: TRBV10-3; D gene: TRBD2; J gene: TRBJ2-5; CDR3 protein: CAISERVVGTGTRETQYF; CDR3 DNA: TGTGCCATCAGTGAGAGGGTGGTCGGTACAGGGACTAGGGAGACCCAGTACTTC
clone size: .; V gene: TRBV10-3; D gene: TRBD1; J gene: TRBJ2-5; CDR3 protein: CATGQGQETQYF; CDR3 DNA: TGTGCCACTGGACAGGGACAAGAGACCCAGTACTTC
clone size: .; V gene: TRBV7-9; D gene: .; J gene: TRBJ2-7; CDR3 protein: CASSSITGARRTYEQYF; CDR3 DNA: TGTGCCAGCAGCTCAATCACCGGTGCTCGGCGTACCTACGAGCAGTACTTC
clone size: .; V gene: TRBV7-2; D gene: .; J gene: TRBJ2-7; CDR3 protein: CASSLARAPNYEQYF; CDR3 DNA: TGTGCCAGCAGCTTAGCGAGGGCACCTAACTACGAGCAGTACTTC
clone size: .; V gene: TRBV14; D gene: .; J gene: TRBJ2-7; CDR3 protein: CASSQDEAIPYEQYF; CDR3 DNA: TGTGCCAGCAGCCAAGATGAGGCCATTCCCTACGAGCAGTACTTC
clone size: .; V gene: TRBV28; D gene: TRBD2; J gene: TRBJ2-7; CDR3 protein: CASSSAGTSGRHYEQYF; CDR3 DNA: TGTGCCAGCAGTTCTGCCGGGACTAGCGGGAGACACTACGAGCAGTACTTC
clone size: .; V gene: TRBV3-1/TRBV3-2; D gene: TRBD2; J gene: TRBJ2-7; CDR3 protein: CASSQDPGLADYEQYF; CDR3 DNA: TGTGCCAGCAGCCAAGACCCGGGACTAGCGGACTACGAGCAGTACTTC
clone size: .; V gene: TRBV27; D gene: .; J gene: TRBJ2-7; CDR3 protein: CASSLYRGIPYEQYF; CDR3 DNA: TGTGCCAGCAGTTTATATCGAGGGATTCCCTACGAGCAGTACTTC
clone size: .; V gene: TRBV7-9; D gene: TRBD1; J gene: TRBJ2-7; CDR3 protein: CASTTGQGRVKQYF; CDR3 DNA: TGTGCCAGCACCACCGGACAGGGGAGGGTTAAGCAGTACTTC
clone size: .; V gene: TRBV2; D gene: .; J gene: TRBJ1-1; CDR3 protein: CASKTYGTEAFF; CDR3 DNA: TGTGCCAGCAAAACCTACGGCACTGAAGCTTTCTTT